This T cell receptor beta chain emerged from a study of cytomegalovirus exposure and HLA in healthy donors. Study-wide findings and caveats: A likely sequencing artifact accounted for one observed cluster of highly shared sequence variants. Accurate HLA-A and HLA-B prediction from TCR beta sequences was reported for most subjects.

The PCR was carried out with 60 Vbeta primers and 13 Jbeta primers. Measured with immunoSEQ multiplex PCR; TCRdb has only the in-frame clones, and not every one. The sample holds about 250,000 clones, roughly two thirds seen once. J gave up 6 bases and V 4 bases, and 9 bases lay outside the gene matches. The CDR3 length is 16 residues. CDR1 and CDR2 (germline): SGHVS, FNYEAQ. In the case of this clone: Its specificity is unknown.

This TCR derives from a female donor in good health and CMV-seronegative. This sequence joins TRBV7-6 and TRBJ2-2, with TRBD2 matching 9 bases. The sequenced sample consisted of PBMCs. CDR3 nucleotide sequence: TGTGCCAGCAGCTCTAGGACGGCGGGAGGGTCCGGGGAGCTGTTTTTT. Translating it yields CASSSRTAGGSGELFF. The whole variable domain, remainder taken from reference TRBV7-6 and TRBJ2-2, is GAGVSQSPRYKVTKRGQDVALRCDPISGHVSLYWYRQALGQGPEFLTYFNYEAQQDKSGLPNDRFSAERPEGSISTLTIQRTEQRDSAMYRCASSSRTAGGSGELFFGEGSRLTVL.